The sequence of this T cell receptor beta chain was determined in a study of cytomegalovirus exposure and HLA in healthy donors. The PCR used 60 Vbeta and 13 Jbeta primers. Sequenced by immunoSEQ multiplex PCR; TCRdb stores in-frame clones only, minus some. The sample carries around 98,000 clones, around 70% recorded once. V shed 5 bases and J shed 2 bases, with 9 bases lying between them. This CDR3 is built from 13 residues. The germline V gene encodes CDR1 MNHEY and CDR2 SVGAGI. The specimen was PBMCs. The clonotype was recovered from a female donor in good health and CMV-seronegative. V is TRBV6-5 and J is TRBJ2-5; D remains unclear. The CDR3 coding sequence is TGTGCCAGCAGTCCCCCGGGTCAAGAGACCCAGTACTTC. It codes for CASSPPGQETQYF.